These 2 T cell receptor beta chains share one sample of origin, sequenced in a study of tumor and adjacent non-tumor tissue in lung cancer. Three rounds of nested PCR, following a modified ARM-PCR protocol, produced the TCRbeta library. A single record per CDR3 protein comes from TCRdb applying MiXCR to the multiplex PCR reads. The sample lists approximately 150,000 distinct CDR3 sequences, 60% to 70% seen once, with roughly 18% in the top ten. This sample's RNA came from whole unsorted tissue. The sample consisted of lung tumor tissue. Receptor source: a man in his 60s with small cell lung cancer.

This clonotype was counted at least ten times. This chain joins TRBV29-1 and TRBJ2-4, with D possibly being TRBD2 (5 bases). The V end lost 6 bases, the J end lost 7 bases, and 19 bases lay between the germline ends. The CDR3 consists of 14 residues. The V gene's germline CDR1 is SQVTM and CDR2 ANQGSEA. As DNA, the CDR3 is TGCAGCGTAGCCGCCAAACTAGGTTCGAACATTCAGTACTTC. Protein product: CSVAAKLGSNIQYF.

This clonotype has a count of ten or more. The chain uses TRBV28 and TRBJ2-3, with D uncertain. V was pared by 6 bases and J by 6 bases, with 13 bases between. The CDR3 contains 13 residues. Germline V gene data show CDR1 as MDHEN and CDR2 as SYDVKM. CDR3 sequence reads: CASSSRLRDTQYF. As DNA, the CDR3 is TGTGCCAGCAGCTCCCGCCTCAGGGATACGCAGTATTTT.